This TCR beta chain was recovered during a study of cytomegalovirus exposure and HLA in healthy donors (dated 2017 in TCRdb). Broadly, across the study: In an earlier analysis of approximately 500 of the donors, approximately 300 Gb of sequence data and 90 million to 120 million unique TCR beta sequences from about 179 million T cells were reported. Among approximately 370 genotyped donors of the cohort, an average of about 240,000 unique TCR beta nucleotide sequences was sequenced per donor, of which about 20% were non-productive. All discovery cohort repertoires had been generated on a single sequencing platform. Besides the first cohort of hundreds of subjects, a separate validation cohort made up of some 110 different subjects was used. Using immunosequencing, the study profiled T cell repertoires from 640 or so subjects and related those repertoires to cytomegalovirus serostatus. A later genetic analysis used genome-wide SNP genotypes for about 65% of the 666 donors, treating that subset as a discovery cohort. To decide whether each TCR beta V gene segment behaved as functional or pseudogenic, an earlier analysis of approximately 620 of the donors relied on high-throughput TCR beta sequencing. Roughly 300 gigabases of sequencing data and around 90 million unique TCR sequences made up an early release that covered 640 HLA-typed donors. To study patterns of TCR occurrence, a later analysis re-analyzed previously published TCR beta repertoires from several hundred donors and added high-resolution HLA genotyping. To predict cytomegalovirus infection status, the study brought together high-throughput TCR immunosequencing, statistical association of individual TCRs with disease status, and machine learning. The study aimed to test whether signatures of past pathogen exposure could be identified by cataloging public T cell receptors. Roughly 5 DR-DQ haplotypes were handled as single units for association and clustering because linkage in the cohort was strong. Class I and class II HLA loci were covered by the typing at four-digit resolution. Of the 300 to 500 genotyped donors, approximately 81% were placed in the genetic ancestry cluster associated with self-reported Caucasian donors. The later analysis used no new phenotypic data to find candidate immune exposures, relying instead on TCR beta sequences and their occurrence across donors. Typing coverage differed by locus: A, B, C, DRB1 and DQB1 were typed in about 620-640 donors, DQA1 in 522, DPA1 in some 600, and DPB1 in just under 480. Donor age, sex, ethnicity and CMV serostatus were collected together with the repertoire data.

Details on this clone: Its recognized antigen is unknown. No base qualities exist here, and no much larger clone lies one base off it.

Overall study results and their limits: In an earlier analysis of fewer than 750 of the donors, most TCR beta V segments were observed in productive rearrangements about 87% or about 30% of the time, broadly matching IMGT annotations. In this cohort, only TCR beta chains were sequenced, and detectable features were limited by the absence of alpha or paired-chain data. The only immune exposure information available for the cohort was CMV serostatus. The presence/absence analyses assumed that sequencing depth was roughly uniform across donors, and that assumption may not be true. Because HLA typing was missing for some donors at each locus, association tests included only the typed subset. Linkage disequilibrium might explain the correlated functional status among segregating V segments, but an unknown experimental factor could not be ruled out. The authors suggested that the approach could potentially be generalized to other disease states and immunological phenotypes. Some IMGT-functional V segments, including TRBV6-2 and TRBV6-3, could not be distinguished by the 87-base-pair reads and were therefore excluded. In both the original and validation cohorts, the classifier was reported to diagnose cytomegalovirus status with high specificity and sensitivity. A later analysis found that TCR association rates varied across HLA loci, with DRB1 alleles showing the most associated TCRs and HLA-C alleles the fewest. In a later analysis, most CMV-associated TCR beta chains were found to appear HLA-restricted, with HLA associations seemingly driven largely by CMV exposure. A later genetic analysis associated a missense DCLRE1C variant with V-gene and J-gene trimming of TCR beta chains, and an independent cohort replicated the association. While some public TCRs were present in many individuals, most TCR sequences turned up only very rarely across donors. Specific HLA alleles were associated with 15,000 to 20,000 TCR beta sequences at a false discovery rate of 0.05 in a later analysis. Compared with equally common non-associated chains, HLA-associated TCR beta chains in a later analysis were more clonally expanded and had lower generation probabilities. A further reported finding was that TCR beta sequences accurately predicted the HLA-A and HLA-B alleles for most subjects in the first cohort. In the study, some 160 TCR beta chains were listed as associated with cytomegalovirus. Because counts were too low, about 17 rarely observed V segments, including chromosome 9 orphons, were excluded from the earlier analysis of roughly 580 of the donors. A later genetic analysis reported fewer N-insertions in productive TCRs among donors in an Asian-associated ancestry cluster than the approximately 700-donor mean. In vitro tests confirmed that three of the cytomegalovirus-associated TCR beta chains recognize cytomegalovirus antigens. According to a later analysis, parvovirus B19, influenza, CMV and Epstein-Barr virus appeared linked to several top co-occurrence clusters. Assigning TCR associations to individual alleles was difficult when HLA alleles, especially DR and DQ, strongly co-occurred. A cluster of highly shared sequence variants was judged likely to represent a technical artifact of the sequencing pipeline.

The cohort consisted of 600 to 700 healthy bone marrow donors. All cohort members were sampled while nominally healthy, although unrecorded immune exposures were likely present. The donor was CMV seronegative and was included in the group of several hundred seronegative cohort members. A peripheral blood sample was collected from each donor, and TCR beta sequencing was performed on peripheral blood mononuclear cells. The Qiagen DNeasy Blood Extraction Kit was used to extract genomic DNA from the blood cell samples. The CDR3 numbers 15 residues from cysteine through phenylalanine. Only the CDR3 portion is preserved as DNA: 45 bases, with reading frame beginning at the first base. V was cut back by 3 bases and J by 2 bases, leaving a gap of 13 bases between them. As encoded in the germline V gene, CDR1 is WSHSY while CDR2 is SAAADI. Libraries were built with the immunoSEQ multiplex PCR assay. For the multiplex PCR, a mixture combining 60 forward primers for TCR Vbeta segments and 13 reverse primers for TCR Jbeta segments was used. The CDR3 region of rearranged TCR beta genes was amplified from genomic DNA by a multiplex PCR assay. The amplified TCR beta libraries were sequenced on the Illumina HiSeq System as 87-base-pair reads. For the original study's pipeline: In a later analysis, tens of millions of unique TCR beta chains were counted across the 500 to 700 repertoires, and roughly 11 million of these chains were shared by at least two donors. Raw reads were error-corrected and collapsed into unique sequences by a nearest-neighbor algorithm in which closely related sequences were merged to remove PCR and sequencing errors. To assign V, D and J gene segments, CDR3 sequences were aligned to IMGT reference sequences. Each retained sequence needed at least a six-nucleotide match to both a V gene segment and a J gene segment. Rearrangements were classified as productive when the CDR3 lacked stop codons and remained in frame with V and J, and all other rearrangements were classified as non-productive. CDR3 was defined according to IMGT convention as the region running from the second conserved V-encoded cysteine to the conserved J-encoded phenylalanine. In an earlier analysis of roughly 610 of the donors, sequences lacking an unambiguous match to a single V gene segment were excluded. In an earlier analysis of several hundred of the donors, a V segment was called functional when productive rearrangements were above 56.7%, and segregating when the standard deviation between donors exceeded 5%. A statistical classification framework was developed to diagnose cytomegalovirus status using the catalog of TCR beta chain sequences. In a later analysis, V and J genes were assigned by comparing TCR nucleotide sequences against IMGT/GENE-DB human TR gene sequences. A later analysis assigned CDR3 sequences and most-parsimonious VDJ recombination scenarios with the TCRdist pipeline. A later analysis defined each TCR beta chain by its CDR3 amino acid sequence plus V-gene family, and excluded reads lacking a unique V-gene family. A later analysis removed 500 to 650 highly shared, low-generation-probability nucleotide sequences to deal with suspected cross-contamination and a sequencing artifact. A later analysis calculated a clonal expansion index for each public chain from normalized within-repertoire ranks of inferred template counts. A later analysis computed generation probabilities with a VDJ recombination model fitted to out-of-frame rearrangements, and checked the results against IGoR. Hypergeometric tests were used in a later analysis to score TCR-TCR, TCR-HLA and TCR-CMV co-occurrence, with a repertoire-size bias correction applied to the TCR pairs. To estimate false discovery rates, a later analysis permuted the HLA or CMV assignments 20 times. A later analysis grouped co-occurring TCRs with DBSCAN, adding TCRdist sequence similarity when clustering within HLA-allele-positive subsets. Co-occurrence clustering excluded repertoires with fewer than 30,000 or more than 120,000 public chains, plus five with anomalous nucleotide sharing. TCRdb obtained this table from immuneACCESS and retained in-frame rearrangements with V and J assigned. These tables miss some clones; where compared with another copy, unresolved V genes account for less than half of the shortfall, and the remainder is unexplained. That table supplies the V and J calls and clone size; D and trimming were determined from the DNA. Recorded for this sample are 100,000 to 150,000 clones; about 82% of them occurred a single time. The ten most abundant clones make up over 1% of the sample.

Sequenced: PBMCs. This sequence originates from a boy aged 5-17 years in good health and CMV-seronegative. The V and J genes are TRBV10-2 and TRBJ1-1, and perhaps TRBD1 as D gene, on 6 matching bases. The DNA sequence is given as TGCGCCAGCAGTGATTGGAACAGGGATAACACTGAAGCTTTCTTT. Translated, it gives CASSDWNRDNTEAFF.